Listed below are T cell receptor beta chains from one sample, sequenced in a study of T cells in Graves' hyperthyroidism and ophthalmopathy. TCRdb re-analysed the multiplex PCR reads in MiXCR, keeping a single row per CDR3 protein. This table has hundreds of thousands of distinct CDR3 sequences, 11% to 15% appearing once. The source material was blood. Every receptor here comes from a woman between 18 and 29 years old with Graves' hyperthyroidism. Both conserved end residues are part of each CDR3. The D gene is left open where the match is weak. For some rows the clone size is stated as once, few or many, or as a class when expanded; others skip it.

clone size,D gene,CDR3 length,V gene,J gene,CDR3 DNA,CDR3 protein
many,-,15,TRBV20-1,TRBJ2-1,TGCAGTGCTAGAGACGCAAGGAGCTCCTACAATGAGCAGTTCTTC,CSARDARSSYNEQFF
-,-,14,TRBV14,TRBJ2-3,TGTGCCAGCAGCCAAGACTATCCCACAGATACGCAGTATTTT,CASSQDYPTDTQYF
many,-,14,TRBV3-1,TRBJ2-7,TGTGCCAGCAGCCAAGAGTATGGCGCCTACGAGCAGTACTTC,CASSQEYGAYEQYF
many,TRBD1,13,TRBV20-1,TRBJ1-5,TGCAGTGCCTCTAGGACAGGGAGCCAGCCCCAGCATTTT,CSASRTGSQPQHF
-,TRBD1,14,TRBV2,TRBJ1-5,TGTGCCAGCAGAGACAGGGCTCCTAATCAGCCCCAGCATTTT,CASRDRAPNQPQHF
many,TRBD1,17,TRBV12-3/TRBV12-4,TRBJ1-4,TGTGCCAGCAGCCTAGGACAGGGGGCGCGGTTGGTTGAAAAACTGTTTTTT,CASSLGQGARLVEKLFF
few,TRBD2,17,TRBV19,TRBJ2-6,TGTGCCAGTACCTCGATGACTAGCGGCTCTGGGGCCAACGTCCTGACTTTC,CASTSMTSGSGANVLTF
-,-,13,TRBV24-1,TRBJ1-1,TGTGCCACCAGTGAACTGGACGGATTAGAAGCTTTCTTT,CATSELDGLEAFF
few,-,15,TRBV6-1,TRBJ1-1,TGTGCCAGCAGCCCGAGTGGGGCGGTGAACACTGAAGCTTTCTTT,CASSPSGAVNTEAFF
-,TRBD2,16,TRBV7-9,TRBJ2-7,TGTGCCAGCAGCCCAGGACTAGCGGGAGGCACCTACGAGCAGTACTTC,CASSPGLAGGTYEQYF
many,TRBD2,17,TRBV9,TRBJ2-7,TGTGCCAGCAGCCCATCGAACGGCGGGAGGGCAGCCTACGAGCAGTACTTC,CASSPSNGGRAAYEQYF
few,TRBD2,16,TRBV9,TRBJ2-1,TGTGCCAGCAGCATGACGGGACTAGCGGTTTACAATGAGCAGTTCTTC,CASSMTGLAVYNEQFF
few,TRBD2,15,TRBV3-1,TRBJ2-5,TGTGCCAGCGGCCAAGCGCCGGGAGGGGAAGAGACCCAGTACTTC,CASGQAPGGEETQYF
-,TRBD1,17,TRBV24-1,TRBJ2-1,TGTGCCACCTCAGGTCCCGGGACAGGGGGCACCTACAATGAGCAGTTCTTC,CATSGPGTGGTYNEQFF
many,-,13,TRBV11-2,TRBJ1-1,TGTGCCAGCAGCCTAACCCCAATCATTGAAGCTTTCTTT,CASSLTPIIEAFF
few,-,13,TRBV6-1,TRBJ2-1,TGTGCCAGCACTCGAGCCGGGACCTCGAGTAAGTTCTTC,CASTRAGTSSKFF
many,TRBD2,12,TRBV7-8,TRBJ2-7,TGTGCCAGCAGCAGGACTAGAACTGAGCAGTACTTC,CASSRTRTEQYF
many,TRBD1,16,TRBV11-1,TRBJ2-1,TGTGCCAGCAGCTTAGGGGGGACAGCAGGGGGCAATGAGCAGTTCTTC,CASSLGGTAGGNEQFF
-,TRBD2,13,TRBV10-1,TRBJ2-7,TGCGCCAGCAGTGAGCGCCCGGGGGGGGAGCAGTACTTC,CASSERPGGEQYF
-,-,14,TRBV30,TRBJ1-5,TGTACCTGGGCCGGGCCTGGGGGTAATCAGCCCCAGCATTTT,CTWAGPGGNQPQHF
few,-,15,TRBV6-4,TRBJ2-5,TGTGCCAGCAGTGACGTTGGCGGGCTCTCGGAGACCCAGTACTTC,CASSDVGGLSETQYF
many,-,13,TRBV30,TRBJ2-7,TGTGCCTGGACAGTGCGCATGGCATACGAGCAGTACTTC,CAWTVRMAYEQYF
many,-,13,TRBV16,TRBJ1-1,TGTGCCAGCAGCCAAGCAGGTTACACTGAAGCTTTCTTT,CASSQAGYTEAFF
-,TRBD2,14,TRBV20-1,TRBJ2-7,TGCAGTGCTAGTCCTAGCGGAATGACCTACGAGCAGTACTTC,CSASPSGMTYEQYF
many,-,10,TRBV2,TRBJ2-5,TGTGCCAGCAGGAAAGAGACCCAGTACTTC,CASRKETQYF
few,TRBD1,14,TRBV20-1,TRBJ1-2,TGCAGTGCTAGGGGGTGGACAGGGGAATATGGCTACACCTTC,CSARGWTGEYGYTF
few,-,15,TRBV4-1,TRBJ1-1,TGCGCCAGCAGCGTTAGCAGGGGATCTAACACTGAAGCTTTCTTT,CASSVSRGSNTEAFF
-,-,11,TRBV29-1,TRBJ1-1,TGCAGGGCCTCGATGAACACTGAAGCTTTCTTT,CRASMNTEAFF
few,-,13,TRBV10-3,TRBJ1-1,TGTGCCATCAGTGTTCGGGGGAACACTGAAGCTTTCTTT,CAISVRGNTEAFF
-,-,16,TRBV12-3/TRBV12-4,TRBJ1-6,TGTGCCAGCAGTTTAGATCAAGGAAGCTATAATTCACCCCTCCACTTT,CASSLDQGSYNSPLHF
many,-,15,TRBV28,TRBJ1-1,TGTGCCAGCAGTCGTGAACCCGACATCGGGACTGAAGCTTTCTTT,CASSREPDIGTEAFF
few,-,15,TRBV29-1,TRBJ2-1,TGCAGCGTTGAAAGGGCAGGTAGCTCCTACAATGAGCAGTTCTTC,CSVERAGSSYNEQFF
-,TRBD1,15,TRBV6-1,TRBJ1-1,TGTGCCAGCAGGGGGACAGGGACACTCGGCACTGAAGCTTTCTTT,CASRGTGTLGTEAFF
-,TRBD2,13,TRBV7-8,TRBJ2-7,TGTGCCAGCAGCTTTAGCGGGAGTAACGAGCAGTACTTC,CASSFSGSNEQYF
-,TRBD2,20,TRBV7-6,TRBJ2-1,TGTGCCAGCAACCACTCACCGGGACTAGGCCCCCCCAGCTCCTACAATGAGCAGTTCTTC,CASNHSPGLGPPSSYNEQFF
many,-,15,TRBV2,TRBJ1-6,TGTGCCAGCAGGCCGATGACAGGAAAAAATTCACCCCTCCACTTT,CASRPMTGKNSPLHF
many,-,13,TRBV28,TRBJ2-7,TGTGCCAGCAGTTTACCGGGAGTTTACGAGCAGTACTTC,CASSLPGVYEQYF
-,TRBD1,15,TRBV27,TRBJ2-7,TGTGCCAGCAGTTTTACCGGGACAGCCTTCTACGAGCAGTACTTC,CASSFTGTAFYEQYF
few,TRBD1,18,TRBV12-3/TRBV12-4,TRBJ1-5,TGTGCCAGCACCTACTCCGGGACAGACTTTTATAGCAATCAGCCCCAGCATTTT,CASTYSGTDFYSNQPQHF
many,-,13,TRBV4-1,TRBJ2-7,TGCGCCAGCAGCCAAGACAATGCCTACGAGCAGTACTTC,CASSQDNAYEQYF
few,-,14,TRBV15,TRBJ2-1,TGTGCCACCGCCCCGTGGGGCTCCTACAATGAGCAGTTCTTC,CATAPWGSYNEQFF
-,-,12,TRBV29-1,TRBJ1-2,TGCAGCGTTGGCCGAGGGAACTATGGCTACACCTTC,CSVGRGNYGYTF
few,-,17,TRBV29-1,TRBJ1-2,TGCAGCGTTGAAGGCTCGGGACGTGGGATTTGGGGCCTCGGCTACACCTTC,CSVEGSGRGIWGLGYTF
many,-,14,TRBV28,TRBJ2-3,TGTGCCAGCAGTTTCCGGCAAATGACAGATACGCAGTATTTT,CASSFRQMTDTQYF
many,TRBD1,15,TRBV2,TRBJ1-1,TGTGCCAGCAGTGAGTGGACAGGGGAAAGGACTGAAGCTTTCTTT,CASSEWTGERTEAFF
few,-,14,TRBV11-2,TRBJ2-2,TGTGCCAGCAGCTTAGGAGGGGTGGCCGGGGAGCTGTTTTTT,CASSLGGVAGELFF
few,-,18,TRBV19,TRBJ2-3,TGTGCCAGTAGTATCCCCTTAGGTGGAGGGGGAAGCACAGATACGCAGTATTTT,CASSIPLGGGGSTDTQYF
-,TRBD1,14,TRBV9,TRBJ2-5,TGTGCCAGCAGCTCCTGGACAGGGGCAGAGACCCAGTACTTC,CASSSWTGAETQYF
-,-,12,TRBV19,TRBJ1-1,TGTGCCAGTGCAGGCTGGAACACTGAAGCTTTCTTT,CASAGWNTEAFF
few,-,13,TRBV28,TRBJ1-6,TGTGCCAGCAGTTTAAGTCCAGGGTGGGAGGTCCACTTT,CASSLSPGWEVHF
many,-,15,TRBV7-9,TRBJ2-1,TGTGCCAGCAGCCCACCTCCGGCGGGTTACAATGAGCAGTTCTTC,CASSPPPAGYNEQFF
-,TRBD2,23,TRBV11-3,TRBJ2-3,TGTGCCAGCAGCATAATACTAGCGGGAGTGAGGATCCCGTTTATCCCCCCTTCAGATACGCAGTATTTT,CASSIILAGVRIPFIPPSDTQYF
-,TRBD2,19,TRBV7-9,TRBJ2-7,TGTGCCAGCAGCTTAGTTGGTGCGGCTAGCGGGAGGGCCCACGACGAGCAGTACTTC,CASSLVGAASGRAHDEQYF
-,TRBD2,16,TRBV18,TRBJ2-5,TGTGCCAGCTCACCTAGTCGAGGGACTAGCGGAGAGACCCAGTACTTC,CASSPSRGTSGETQYF
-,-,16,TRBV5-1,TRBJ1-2,TGCGCCAGCAGCTTAACGGGAGGACATGAAAACTATGGCTACACCTTC,CASSLTGGHENYGYTF
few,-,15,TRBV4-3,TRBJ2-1,TGCGCCAGCAGCTTGGGGGGTGTCTCCTACAATGAGCAGTTCTTC,CASSLGGVSYNEQFF
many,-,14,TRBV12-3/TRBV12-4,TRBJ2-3,TGTGCCAGCAGTTTATTCCCCCGGGGGGATACGCAGTATTTT,CASSLFPRGDTQYF
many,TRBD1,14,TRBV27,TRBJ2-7,TGTGCCAGCAGCTTCGGACAGGGGGGATACGAGCAGTACTTC,CASSFGQGGYEQYF
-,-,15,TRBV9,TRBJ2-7,TGTGCCAGCAGCGTAGATGCGGCTAGCTCCTACGAGCAGTACTTC,CASSVDAASSYEQYF